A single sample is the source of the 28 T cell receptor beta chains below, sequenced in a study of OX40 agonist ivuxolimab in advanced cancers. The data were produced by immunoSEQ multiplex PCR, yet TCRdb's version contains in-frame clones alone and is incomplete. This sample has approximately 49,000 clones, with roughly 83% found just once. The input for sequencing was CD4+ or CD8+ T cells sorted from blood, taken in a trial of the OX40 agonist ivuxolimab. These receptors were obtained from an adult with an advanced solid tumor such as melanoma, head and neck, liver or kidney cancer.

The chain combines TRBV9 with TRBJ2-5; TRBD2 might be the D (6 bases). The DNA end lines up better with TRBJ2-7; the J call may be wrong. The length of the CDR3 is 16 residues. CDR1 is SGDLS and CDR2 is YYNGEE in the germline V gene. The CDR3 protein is CASSVGGLSQSYEQYF. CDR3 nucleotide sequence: TGTGCCAGCAGCGTAGGAGGACTATCCCAAAGCTACGAGCAGTACTTC.

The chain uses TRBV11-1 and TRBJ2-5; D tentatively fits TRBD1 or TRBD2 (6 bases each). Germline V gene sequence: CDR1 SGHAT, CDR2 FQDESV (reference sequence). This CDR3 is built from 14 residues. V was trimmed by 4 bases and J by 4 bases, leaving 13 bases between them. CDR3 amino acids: CASSSTGRGETQYF. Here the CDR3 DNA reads TGTGCCAGCAGCTCCACAGGGCGGGGAGAGACCCAGTACTTC.

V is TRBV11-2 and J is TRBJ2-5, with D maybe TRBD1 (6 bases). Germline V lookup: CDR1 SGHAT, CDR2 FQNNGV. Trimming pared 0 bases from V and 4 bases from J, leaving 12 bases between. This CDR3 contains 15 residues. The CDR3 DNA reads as TGTGCCAGCAGCTTAGATCCGAACAGGGCAGAGACCCAGTACTTC. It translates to CASSLDPNRAETQYF.

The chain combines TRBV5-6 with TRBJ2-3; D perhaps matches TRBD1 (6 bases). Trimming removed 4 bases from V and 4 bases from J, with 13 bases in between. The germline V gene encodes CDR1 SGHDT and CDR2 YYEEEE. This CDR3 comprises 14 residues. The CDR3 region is CASSLQGSADTQYF. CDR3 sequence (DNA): TGTGCCAGCAGCCTACAGGGTTCCGCAGATACGCAGTATTTT.

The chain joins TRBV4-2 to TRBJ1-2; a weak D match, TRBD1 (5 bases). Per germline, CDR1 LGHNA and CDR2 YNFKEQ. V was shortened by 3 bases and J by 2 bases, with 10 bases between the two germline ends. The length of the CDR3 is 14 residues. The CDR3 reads CASSQQGFNYGYTF. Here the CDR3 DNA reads TGTGCCAGCAGCCAGCAGGGATTCAACTATGGCTACACCTTC.

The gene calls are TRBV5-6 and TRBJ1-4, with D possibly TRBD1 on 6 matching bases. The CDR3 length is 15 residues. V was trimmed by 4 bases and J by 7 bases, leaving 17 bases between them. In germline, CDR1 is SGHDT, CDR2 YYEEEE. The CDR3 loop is CASSAGQSGGEKLFF. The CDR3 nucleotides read TGTGCCAGCAGCGCCGGACAGTCTGGGGGTGAAAAACTGTTTTTT.

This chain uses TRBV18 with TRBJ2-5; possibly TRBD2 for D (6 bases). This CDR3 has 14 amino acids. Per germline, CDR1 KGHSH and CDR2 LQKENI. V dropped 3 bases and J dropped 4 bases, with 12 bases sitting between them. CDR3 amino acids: CASSPGEAGETQYF. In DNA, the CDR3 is TGTGCCAGCTCACCTGGGGAGGCAGGAGAGACCCAGTACTTC.

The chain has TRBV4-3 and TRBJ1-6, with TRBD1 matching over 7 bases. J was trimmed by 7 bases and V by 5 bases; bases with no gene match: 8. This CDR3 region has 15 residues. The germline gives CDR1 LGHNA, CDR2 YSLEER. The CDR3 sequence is CASSGQEFLNSPLHF. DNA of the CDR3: TGCGCCAGCAGCGGACAGGAGTTCCTCAATTCACCCCTCCACTTT.

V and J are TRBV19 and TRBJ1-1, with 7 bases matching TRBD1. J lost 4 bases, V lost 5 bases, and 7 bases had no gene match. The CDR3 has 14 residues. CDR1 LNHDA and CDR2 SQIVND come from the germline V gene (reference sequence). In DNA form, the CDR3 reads TGTGCCAGTAGTTCCAGGACAGGAATCACTGAAGCTTTCTTT. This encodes CASSSRTGITEAFF.

The CDR3 DNA follows: TGTGCCAGCAGTTTCCCGGGGGTGAGCGAGCAGTACTTC. Its translation: CASSFPGVSEQYF. This sequence joins TRBV6-5 and TRBJ2-7; tentative D call: TRBD2 (6 bases). Germline V gene data show CDR1 as MNHEY and CDR2 as SVGAGI. Between the trimmed V and J ends, which lost 4 bases and 6 bases, there was a span of 13 bases. The CDR3 loop spans 13 amino acids.

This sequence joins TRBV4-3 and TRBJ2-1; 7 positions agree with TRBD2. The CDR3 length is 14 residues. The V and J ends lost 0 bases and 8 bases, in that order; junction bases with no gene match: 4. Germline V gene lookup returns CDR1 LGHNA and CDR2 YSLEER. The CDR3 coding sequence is TGCGCCAGCAGCCAAGACCTCAGCGGGGATGAGCAGTTCTTC. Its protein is CASSQDLSGDEQFF.

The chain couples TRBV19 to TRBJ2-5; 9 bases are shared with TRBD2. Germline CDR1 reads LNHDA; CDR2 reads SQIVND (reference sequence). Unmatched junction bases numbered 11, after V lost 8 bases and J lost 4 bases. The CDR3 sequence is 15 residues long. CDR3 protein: CASASGGRAGETQYF. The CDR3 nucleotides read TGTGCCAGTGCCTCTGGCGGGAGGGCCGGAGAGACCCAGTACTTC.

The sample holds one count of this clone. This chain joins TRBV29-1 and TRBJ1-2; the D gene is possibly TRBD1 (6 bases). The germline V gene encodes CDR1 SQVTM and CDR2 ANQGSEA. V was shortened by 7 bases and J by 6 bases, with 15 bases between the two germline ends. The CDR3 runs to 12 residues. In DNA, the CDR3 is TGCAGCGCCTCACAGGGCCCGGATGGCTACACCTTC. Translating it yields CSASQGPDGYTF.

The CDR3 protein is CASSRRGADSPLHF. The CDR3 DNA is TGCGCCAGCAGCCGGAGAGGGGCTGATTCACCCCTCCACTTT. The chain is built from TRBV5-1 and TRBJ1-6; the D gene is possibly TRBD1 (5 bases). The CDR3 runs to 14 residues. Germline CDR1 and CDR2: SGHRS and YFSETQ. V was cut by 4 bases and J by 8 bases, with 13 bases left in between.

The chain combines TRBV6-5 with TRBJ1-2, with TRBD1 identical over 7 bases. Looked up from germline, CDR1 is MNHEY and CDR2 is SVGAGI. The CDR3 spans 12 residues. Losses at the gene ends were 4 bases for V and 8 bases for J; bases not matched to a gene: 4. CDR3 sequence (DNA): TGTGCCAGCAGTTCCCGACAGGGAGGCTACACCTTC. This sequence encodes CASSSRQGGYTF.

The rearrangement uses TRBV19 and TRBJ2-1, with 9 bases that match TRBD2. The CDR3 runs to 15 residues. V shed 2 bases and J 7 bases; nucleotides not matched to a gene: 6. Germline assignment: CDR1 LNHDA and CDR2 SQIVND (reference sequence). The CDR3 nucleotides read TGTGCCAGTAGTATAAGCGGGAGGCCCCCTAATGAGCAGTTCTTC. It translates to CASSISGRPPNEQFF.

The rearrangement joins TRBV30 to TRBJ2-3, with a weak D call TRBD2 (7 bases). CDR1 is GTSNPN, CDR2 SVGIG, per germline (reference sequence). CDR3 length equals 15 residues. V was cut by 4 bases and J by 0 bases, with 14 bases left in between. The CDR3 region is CAWKGGASSTDTQYF. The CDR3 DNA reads TGTGCCTGGAAGGGGGGGGCTTCTAGCACAGATACGCAGTATTTT.

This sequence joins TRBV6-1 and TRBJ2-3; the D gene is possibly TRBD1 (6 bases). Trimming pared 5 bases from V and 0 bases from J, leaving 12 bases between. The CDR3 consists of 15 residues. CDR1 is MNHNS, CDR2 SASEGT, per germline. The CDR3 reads CASSQQGTSTDTQYF. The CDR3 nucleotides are TGTGCCAGCAGTCAACAGGGAACTAGCACAGATACGCAGTATTTT.

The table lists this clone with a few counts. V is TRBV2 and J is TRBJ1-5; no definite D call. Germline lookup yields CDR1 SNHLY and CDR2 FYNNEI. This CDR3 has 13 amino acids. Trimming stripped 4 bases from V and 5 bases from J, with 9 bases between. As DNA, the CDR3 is TGTGCCAGCAGTGGGGCGATATATCAGCCCCAGCATTTT. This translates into CASSGAIYQPQHF.

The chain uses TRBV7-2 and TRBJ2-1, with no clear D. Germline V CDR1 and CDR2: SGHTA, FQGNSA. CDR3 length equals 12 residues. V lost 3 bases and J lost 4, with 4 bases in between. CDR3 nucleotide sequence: TGTGCCAGCAGCTTTGGTTACAATGAGCAGTTCTTC. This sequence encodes CASSFGYNEQFF.

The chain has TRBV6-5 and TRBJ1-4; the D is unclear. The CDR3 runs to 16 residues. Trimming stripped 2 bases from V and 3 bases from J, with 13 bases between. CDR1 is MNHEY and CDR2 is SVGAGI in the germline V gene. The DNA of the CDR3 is TGTGCCAGCAGTTACCTCCAAAGAAGGTCTAATGAAAAACTGTTTTTT. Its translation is CASSYLQRRSNEKLFF.

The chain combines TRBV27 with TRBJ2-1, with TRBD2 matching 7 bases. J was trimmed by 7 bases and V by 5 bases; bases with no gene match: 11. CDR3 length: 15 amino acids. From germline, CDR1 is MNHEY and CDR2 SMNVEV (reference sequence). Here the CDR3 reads CASSLSGIRLNEQFF. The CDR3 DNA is TGTGCCAGCAGTCTGAGCGGGATTAGATTAAATGAGCAGTTCTTC.

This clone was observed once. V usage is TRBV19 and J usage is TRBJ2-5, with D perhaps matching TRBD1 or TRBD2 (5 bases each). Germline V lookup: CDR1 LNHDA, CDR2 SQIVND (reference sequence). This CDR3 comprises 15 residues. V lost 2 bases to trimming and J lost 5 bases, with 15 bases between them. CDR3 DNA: TGTGCCAGTAGTATACGGGACGGGGCCCCCGAGACCCAGTACTTC. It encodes CASSIRDGAPETQYF.

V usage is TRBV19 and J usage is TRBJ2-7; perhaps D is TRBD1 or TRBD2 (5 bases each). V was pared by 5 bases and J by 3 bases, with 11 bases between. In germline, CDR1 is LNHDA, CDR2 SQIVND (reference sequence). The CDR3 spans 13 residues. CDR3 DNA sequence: TGTGCCAGTAGTTTCCAGAGGGGCTACGAGCAGTACTTC. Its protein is CASSFQRGYEQYF.

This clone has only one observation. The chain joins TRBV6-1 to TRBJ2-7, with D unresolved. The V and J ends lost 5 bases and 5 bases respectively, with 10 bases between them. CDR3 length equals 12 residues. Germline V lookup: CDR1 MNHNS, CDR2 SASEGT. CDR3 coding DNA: TGTGCCAGCAGTCTCGGTGGAAACGAGCAGTACTTC. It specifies CASSLGGNEQYF.

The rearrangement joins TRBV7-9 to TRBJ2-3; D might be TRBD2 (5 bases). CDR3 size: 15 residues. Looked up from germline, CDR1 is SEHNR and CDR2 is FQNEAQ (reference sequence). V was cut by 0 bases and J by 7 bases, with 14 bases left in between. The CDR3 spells CASSLANGVMNTQYF. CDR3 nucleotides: TGTGCCAGCAGCTTAGCGAACGGGGTAATGAATACGCAGTATTTT.

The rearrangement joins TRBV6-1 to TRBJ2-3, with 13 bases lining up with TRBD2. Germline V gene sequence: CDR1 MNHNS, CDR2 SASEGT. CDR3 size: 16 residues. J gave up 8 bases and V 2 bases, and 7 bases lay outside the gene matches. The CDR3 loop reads CASSERTSGGGGTQYF. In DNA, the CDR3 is TGTGCCAGCAGTGAAAGGACTAGCGGGGGAGGGGGTACGCAGTATTTT.

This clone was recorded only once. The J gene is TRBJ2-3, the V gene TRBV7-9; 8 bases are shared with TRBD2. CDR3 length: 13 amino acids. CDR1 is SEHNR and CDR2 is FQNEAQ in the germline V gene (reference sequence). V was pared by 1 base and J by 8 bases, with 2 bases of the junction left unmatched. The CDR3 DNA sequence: TGTGCCAGCAGCTTAGAAGCGGGAGCTACGCAGTATTTT. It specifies CASSLEAGATQYF. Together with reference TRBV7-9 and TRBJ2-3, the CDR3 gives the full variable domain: DTGVSQNPRHKITKRGQNVTFRCDPISEHNRLYWYRQTLGQGPEFLTYFQNEAQLEKSRLLSDRFSAERPKGSFSTLEIQRTEQGDSAMYLCASSLEAGATQYFGPGTRLTVL.